What follows are 20 T cell receptor beta chains derived from one specimen sequenced in a study of CD8+ T cells in alopecia areata. TCR sequencing used cDNA made by reverse transcription of extracted RNA. Measured with immunoSEQ multiplex PCR; TCRdb has only the in-frame clones, and not every one. The data contain 110,000 or so clones, 55% to 70% of them singletons. Specimen: CD4+ T cells sorted from blood. Receptor source: a human donor in good health.

Details on this clone: The sample has other DNA sequences that encode this CDR3 too. The chain is built from TRBV30 and TRBJ2-2; D not resolved. Germline V gene sequence: CDR1 GTSNPN, CDR2 SVGIG (reference sequence). V lost 0 bases and J lost 6, with 5 bases in between. CDR3 length equals 12 residues. The CDR3 reads CAWSVRPGELFF. The CDR3 coding sequence is TGTGCCTGGAGTGTACGCCCCGGGGAGCTGTTTTTT.

The gene calls are TRBV6-5 and TRBJ2-7, with 7 bases matching TRBD1. V was clipped by 11 bases and J by 2 bases; unmatched bases: 15. Germline-derived CDR1 and CDR2 are MNHEY and SVGAGI. The CDR3 totals 15 residues. CDR3 sequence: CAVSAGGTETYEQYF. The CDR3 coding sequence is TGTGCCGTCTCGGCGGGTGGGACAGAGACCTACGAGCAGTACTTC.

In nucleotides, the CDR3 is TGCAGCGTTCAAAGCATGGGAGGTAGCTATGGCTACACCTTC. Translating gives CSVQSMGGSYGYTF. The chain carries TRBV29-1 and TRBJ1-2; D gene unclear. Per germline, CDR1 SQVTM and CDR2 ANQGSEA. This CDR3 contains 14 residues. The V end was cut by 5 bases, the J end by 4 bases, with 17 bases between.

This chain links TRBV30 with TRBJ1-1, with 9 positions matching TRBD1. After removal of 5 bases from V and 7 bases from J, the junction contained 2 bases not matched to a gene. This CDR3 has 11 residues. Germline lookup yields CDR1 GTSNPN and CDR2 SVGIG (reference sequence). The CDR3 sequence: CAWEDRGEAFF. CDR3 nucleotide sequence: TGTGCCTGGGAGGACAGGGGTGAAGCTTTCTTT.

This chain links TRBV9 with TRBJ2-5; 12 positions match TRBD2. Germline trimming cut 0 bases from V and 5 bases from J; bases unmatched to any gene: 8. Germline CDR1 and CDR2: SGDLS and YYNGEE. The CDR3 runs to 17 residues. CDR3 DNA: TGTGCCAGCAGCGTAGGGTCTAGCGGGGGGGCCTTGGAGACCCAGTACTTC. Translation: CASSVGSSGGALETQYF.

The chain has TRBV30 and TRBJ1-2; possible D gene TRBD1, 5 bases. Trimming took off 2 bases at V and 2 bases at J, with 12 bases between the two ends. CDR1 GTSNPN and CDR2 SVGIG come from the germline V gene (reference sequence). The CDR3 runs to 14 residues. Written as DNA, the CDR3 is TGTGCCTGGAGTCCAGGGCTTACCAACTATGGCTACACCTTC. Protein sequence: CAWSPGLTNYGYTF. Based on the CDR3 plus reference TRBV30 and TRBJ1-2, the full variable domain is SQTIHQWPATLVQPVGSPLSLECTVEGTSNPNLYWYRQAAGRGLQLLFYSVGIGQISSEVPQNLSASRPQDRQFILSSKKLLLSDSGFYLCAWSPGLTNYGYTFGSGTRLTVV.

V usage is TRBV2 and J usage is TRBJ1-2; D uncertain. The V and J ends lost 4 bases and 1 base respectively, with 10 bases between them. The CDR3 contains 14 residues. Germline V lookup: CDR1 SNHLY, CDR2 FYNNEI. For the CDR3, the DNA is TGTGCCAGCAGTGGATCCCGGGTTAACTATGGCTACACCTTC. Protein sequence: CASSGSRVNYGYTF.

The rearrangement joins TRBV9 to TRBJ1-5; no clear D. This CDR3 is built from 14 residues. V lost 0 bases and J 0 bases, leaving 4 bases between the germline ends. The germline gives CDR1 SGDLS, CDR2 YYNGEE. CDR3 nucleotides: TGTGCCAGCAGCGTAGAGATTAGCAATCAGCCCCAGCATTTT. Protein sequence: CASSVEISNQPQHF.

The chain is built from TRBV30 and TRBJ2-7; D is possibly TRBD2 (6 bases). The CDR3 is 15 residues long. V was cut by 3 bases and J by 2 bases, with 17 bases left in between. CDR1 and CDR2 from the germline V gene are GTSNPN and SVGIG (reference sequence). CDR3 loop: CAWRIRRGSTYEQYF. CDR3 bases: TGTGCCTGGAGAATCAGACGGGGGTCGACCTACGAGCAGTACTTC.

This chain connects TRBV29-1 to TRBJ1-1; D possibly corresponds to TRBD1 (6 bases). The V end was cut by 6 bases, the J end by 5 bases, with 16 bases between. This CDR3 has 13 amino acids. Germline values: CDR1 SQVTM, CDR2 ANQGSEA. As DNA, the CDR3 is TGCAGCGTATCACCCAGGGGATGGACTGAAGCTTTCTTT. It translates to CSVSPRGWTEAFF. Full variable domain (rest looked up from reference TRBV29-1 and TRBJ1-1): SAVISQKPSRDICQRGTSLTIQCQVDSQVTMMFWYRQQPGQSLTLIATANQGSEATYESGFVIDKFPISRPNLTFSTLTVSNMSPEDSSIYLCSVSPRGWTEAFFGQGTRLTVV.

V usage is TRBV6-6 and J usage is TRBJ2-5; 12 positions agree with TRBD2. The CDR3 contains 16 residues. The germline gives CDR1 MNHNY, CDR2 SVGAGI (reference sequence). With 2 bases clipped from V and 2 bases from J, the junction kept 3 bases outside the gene matches. The CDR3 loop is CASSYATSGGQETQYF. The CDR3 DNA sequence: TGTGCCAGCAGTTACGCGACTAGCGGGGGACAAGAGACCCAGTACTTC.

The chain recombines TRBV5-1 with TRBJ2-6; 8 positions agree with TRBD1. The CDR3 covers 15 residues. V was pared by 4 bases and J by 2 bases, with 2 bases of the junction left unmatched. Germline loops: CDR1 SGHRS, CDR2 YFSETQ. This CDR3 reads CASSADRAGANVLTF. CDR3 DNA sequence: TGCGCCAGCAGCGCGGACAGGGCTGGGGCCAACGTCCTGACTTTC. The full variable domain, rest sourced from reference TRBV5-1 and TRBJ2-6, is KAGVTQTPRYLIKTRGQQVTLSCSPISGHRSVSWYQQTPGQGLQFLFEYFSETQRNKGNFPGRFSGRQFSNSRSEMNVSTLELGDSALYLCASSADRAGANVLTFGAGSRLTVL.

This chain links TRBV25-1 with TRBJ1-2, with a possible D match to TRBD1 (6 bases). Germline CDR1 reads MGHDK; CDR2 reads SYGVNS. V shed 1 base and J shed 4 bases, with 13 bases lying between them. The CDR3 runs 15 residues. The CDR3 bases are TGTGCCAGCAGTGAATCCTCCGGGACACTCTATGGCTACACCTTC. Translating gives CASSESSGTLYGYTF.

The chain couples TRBV13 to TRBJ1-2; 7 positions match TRBD1. This CDR3 contains 13 residues. Germline trimming cut 5 bases from V and 8 bases from J; bases unmatched to any gene: 8. CDR1 and CDR2 (germline): PRHDT, FYEKMQ (reference sequence). The CDR3 here is CASSPRTGWGYTF. In nucleotides, the CDR3 is TGTGCCAGCAGCCCCCGGACAGGCTGGGGCTACACCTTC.

The V and J genes are TRBV29-1 and TRBJ2-7; D is unresolved. The CDR3 sequence is 12 residues long. Germline values: CDR1 SQVTM, CDR2 ANQGSEA. The V and J ends lost 0 bases and 5 bases respectively, with 8 bases between them. In DNA, the CDR3 is TGCAGCGTTGAAGATCCCCAGAACGAGCAGTACTTC. This encodes CSVEDPQNEQYF.

The rearrangement joins TRBV29-1 to TRBJ1-1; TRBD1 agrees at 8 bases. The CDR3 runs to 15 residues. Germline CDR1 SQVTM, CDR2 ANQGSEA. V was pared by 6 bases and J by 0 bases, with 9 bases of the junction left unmatched. For the CDR3, the DNA is TGCAGCGTGAAAGGACAGGGTGGGGTGAACACTGAAGCTTTCTTT. Amino acids: CSVKGQGGVNTEAFF. Drawing the rest from reference TRBV29-1 and TRBJ1-1, the complete variable domain is SAVISQKPSRDICQRGTSLTIQCQVDSQVTMMFWYRQQPGQSLTLIATANQGSEATYESGFVIDKFPISRPNLTFSTLTVSNMSPEDSSIYLCSVKGQGGVNTEAFFGQGTRLTVV.

This chain joins TRBV14 and TRBJ2-7; no definite D call. Germline-derived CDR1 and CDR2 are SGHDN and FVKESK. Trimming cost V 3 bases and J 5 bases, with 11 bases left between them. This CDR3 contains 13 residues. The CDR3 DNA sequence: TGTGCCAGCAGCCATACATACGGCAACGAGCAGTACTTC. It codes for CASSHTYGNEQYF.

The V call is TRBV18, the J call TRBJ1-5; tentatively, D is TRBD1 (5 bases). CDR3 size: 16 residues. The germline V gene has CDR1 KGHSH and CDR2 LQKENI. V dropped 3 bases and J dropped 3 bases, with 15 bases sitting between them. The CDR3 region is CASSPNRDGNNQPQHF. Here the CDR3 DNA reads TGTGCCAGCTCACCGAACCGGGACGGCAACAATCAGCCCCAGCATTTT.

This clone was seen more than once but under ten times. The chain combines TRBV18 with TRBJ2-3; D gene unclear. The CDR3 sequence is 13 residues long. V was pared by 3 bases and J by 0 bases, with 4 bases between. Germline values: CDR1 KGHSH, CDR2 LQKENI. The CDR3 sequence is CASSPLSTDTQYF. The CDR3 coding sequence is TGTGCCAGCTCACCCCTAAGCACAGATACGCAGTATTTT.

A few counts support this clone. The genes are TRBV29-1 and TRBJ2-3, with TRBD1 identical over 10 bases. Germline V CDR1 and CDR2: SQVTM, ANQGSEA. The CDR3 length is 15 residues. The V gene end was trimmed by 2 bases and the J gene end by 6 bases; junction bases not matched to a gene: 8. The CDR3 DNA reads as TGCAGCGTTGAACCTGGGGACAGGGGAACGGATACGCAGTATTTT. Translating it yields CSVEPGDRGTDTQYF.